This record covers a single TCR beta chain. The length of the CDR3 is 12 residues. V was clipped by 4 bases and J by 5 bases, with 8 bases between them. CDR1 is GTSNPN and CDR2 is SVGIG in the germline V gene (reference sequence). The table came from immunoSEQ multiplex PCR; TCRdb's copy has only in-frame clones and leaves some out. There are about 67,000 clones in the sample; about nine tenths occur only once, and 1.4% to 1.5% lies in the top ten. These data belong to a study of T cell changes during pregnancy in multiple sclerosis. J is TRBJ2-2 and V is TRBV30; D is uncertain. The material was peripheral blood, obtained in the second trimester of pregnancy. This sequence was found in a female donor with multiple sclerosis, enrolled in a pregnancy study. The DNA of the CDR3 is TGTGCCTGGACAGAGGTTACCGGGGAGCTGTTTTTT. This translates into CAWTEVTGELFF.